The sample holds one count of the clone carrying this T cell receptor beta chain. Its antigen is as yet unknown. The authors extracted RNA and reverse transcribed it into cDNA as the sequencing template. Method: immunoSEQ multiplex PCR; TCRdb's copy keeps in-frame clones and lacks some. Of 60,000 to 85,000 clones listed, roughly 70% are singletons. V was clipped by 1 base and J by 6 bases; unmatched bases: 5. Germline CDR1 and CDR2: LNHNV and YYDKDF (reference sequence). The CDR3 contains 16 residues. This specimen comes from a study of CD8+ T cells in alopecia areata. The sample's treatment: oral pan-JAK inhibitor, 5-10 mg twice daily. Study results and limitations: Sequences from scalp samples also cover resident alphabeta T cells of normal skin.

The sample consisted of CD8+ T cells sorted from blood, taken at week 24, from a patient treated with tofacitinib. The origin of this receptor is a human donor with alopecia areata. The chain uses TRBV15 and TRBJ2-1, with TRBD2 matching 11 bases. CDR3 DNA: TGTGCCACCAGCAGAGCCGGGACTAGCGGATCCAATGAGCAGTTCTTC. Translation: CATSRAGTSGSNEQFF.